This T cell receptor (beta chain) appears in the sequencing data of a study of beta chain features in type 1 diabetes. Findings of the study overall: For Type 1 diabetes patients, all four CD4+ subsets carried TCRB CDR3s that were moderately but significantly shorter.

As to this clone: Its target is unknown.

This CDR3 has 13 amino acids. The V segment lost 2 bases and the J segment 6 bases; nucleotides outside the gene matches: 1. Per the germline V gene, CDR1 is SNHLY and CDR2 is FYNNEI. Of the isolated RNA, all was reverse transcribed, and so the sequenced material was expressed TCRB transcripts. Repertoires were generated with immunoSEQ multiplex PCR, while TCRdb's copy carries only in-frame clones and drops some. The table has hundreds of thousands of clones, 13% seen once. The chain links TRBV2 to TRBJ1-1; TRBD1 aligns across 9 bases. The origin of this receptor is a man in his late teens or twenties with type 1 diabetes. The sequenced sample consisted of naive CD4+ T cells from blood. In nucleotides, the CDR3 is TGTGCCAGCAGTGAATGGACAGGGGCTGAAGCTTTCTTT. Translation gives CASSEWTGAEAFF.